These 7 T cell receptor beta chains came from one sample sequenced in a study of blood T cell repertoires in COVID-19. TCRdb's copy holds only in-frame clones and misses some; the assay was immunoSEQ multiplex PCR. This table holds 650,000 to 800,000 clones, around 89% found once. The source material was peripheral blood. The receptors here all came from a young woman with acute or convalescent COVID-19.

This clone has a single count. The rearrangement joins TRBV29-1 to TRBJ1-3; possible D gene TRBD1, 5 bases. This CDR3 spans 13 amino acids. Germline values: CDR1 SQVTM, CDR2 ANQGSEA. V gave up 4 bases and J gave up 2 bases, with 9 bases separating them. Here the CDR3 reads CSVGRGTGNTIYF. Written as DNA, the CDR3 is TGCAGCGTTGGGCGGGGGACTGGAAACACCATATATTTT.

The CDR3 reads CASSLRESSYEQYF. CDR3 nucleotide sequence: TGTGCCAGCAGTTTAAGAGAGAGCTCCTACGAGCAGTACTTC. This chain joins TRBV27 and TRBJ2-7; D uncertain. The CDR3 sequence is 14 residues long. Trimming left V 2 bases short and J 0 bases short, with 8 bases between. The V gene's germline CDR1 is MNHEY and CDR2 SMNVEV (reference sequence).

This clone was counted once. The V gene is TRBV4-3, the J gene TRBJ1-2; perhaps TRBD1 as D (6 bases). V was cut by 0 bases and J by 8 bases, with 13 bases left in between. The CDR3 length is 14 residues. Germline loops: CDR1 LGHNA, CDR2 YSLEER. The CDR3 region has the DNA TGCGCCAGCAGCCAAGATCGGTGGGGGCCGGGCTACACCTTC. It specifies CASSQDRWGPGYTF.

In the case of this clone: Other nucleotide sequences from this sample produce the same CDR3. This chain connects TRBV9 to TRBJ2-7; D is undetermined. Between the trimmed V and J ends, which lost 0 bases and 0 bases, there was a span of 4 bases. The CDR3 contains 13 residues. CDR1 is SGDLS and CDR2 is YYNGEE in the germline V gene. CDR3 loop: CASSVGSSYEQYF. For the CDR3, the DNA is TGTGCCAGCAGCGTAGGGAGCTCCTACGAGCAGTACTTC.

This chain uses TRBV4-1 with TRBJ2-7, with TRBD1 matching over 7 bases. J lost 2 bases, V lost 6 bases, and 7 bases had no gene match. The CDR3 extends over 14 amino acids. Germline lookup yields CDR1 MGHRA and CDR2 YSYEKL. CDR3 region: CASSYRGPPYEQYF. CDR3 in DNA: TGCGCCAGCAGTTACAGGGGCCCTCCCTACGAGCAGTACTTC.

The chain carries TRBV12-3 or TRBV12-4 and TRBJ1-2; no definite D call. V was shortened by 2 bases and J by 5 bases, with 9 bases between the two germline ends. This CDR3 is 13 amino acids long. The CDR3 DNA is TGTGCCAGCAGTTTATCTTCGGTTTATGGCTACACCTTC. This gives the protein CASSLSSVYGYTF.

This clone showed up just once. The rearrangement links TRBV7-2 to TRBJ1-2, with a tentative D call TRBD1 (6 bases). The CDR3 runs 16 residues. Germline CDR1 is SGHTA and CDR2 is FQGNSA. V shed 3 bases and J shed 4 bases, with 18 bases lying between them. CDR3 in DNA: TGTGCCAGCAGCTTCCGCCCCTCGACAGGTTCCTATGGCTACACCTTC. Translated: CASSFRPSTGSYGYTF.